One and the same sample provided the 18 T cell receptor beta chains below, sequenced in a study of shared clonotypes between healthy human individuals. Positively selected for CCR7, the CD45RO-negative cells used as naive CD8 cells excluded terminally differentiated effector memory CD45RA+ cells. Generated by immunoSEQ multiplex PCR, the TCRdb table keeps only in-frame clones and is missing some. Of about 2.1 million clones detected, 93% appear once; the ten largest clones hold roughly 1.7%. The material sequenced was naive CD8+ T cells from PBMCs. The receptors shown here come from a man aged 18 to 30 in good health. Some clones in this sample may be carry-over from other donors' samples.

Comments on this clone: Distinct nucleotide sequences in the sample also encode this CDR3. The V and J genes are TRBV9 and TRBJ1-1; the D gene is possibly TRBD1 (5 bases). The CDR3 length is 12 residues. Deletions cut 3 bases from V and 4 bases from J, with 7 bases between. Germline V CDR1 and CDR2: SGDLS, YYNGEE. Written as DNA, the CDR3 is TGTGCCAGCAGCGCGGGGGGCACTGAAGCTTTCTTT. It translates to CASSAGGTEAFF.

The chain's CDR3 is CASGSDRSPYEQYF. The CDR3 DNA is TGTGCCAGCGGAAGCGACAGGTCCCCCTACGAGCAGTACTTC. The chain links TRBV6-5 to TRBJ2-7; D is possibly TRBD1 (6 bases). The CDR3 has 14 residues. The germline V gene encodes CDR1 MNHEY and CDR2 SVGAGI. V lost 8 bases to trimming and J lost 2 bases, with 16 bases between them.

The chain employs TRBV27 and TRBJ2-3; 12 bases line up with TRBD2. The CDR3 spans 15 residues. Germline CDR1 MNHEY, CDR2 SMNVEV (reference sequence). Germline trimming cut 5 bases from V and 7 bases from J; bases unmatched to any gene: 7. For the CDR3, the DNA is TGTGCCAGCAGTCCGGGACTAGCGGGTGTAAATACGCAGTATTTT. Protein: CASSPGLAGVNTQYF.

This chain connects TRBV5-4 to TRBJ1-2; D perhaps matches TRBD1 (6 bases). V was trimmed by 4 bases and J by 3 bases, leaving 16 bases between them. This CDR3 has 15 residues. The germline gives CDR1 SGHNT, CDR2 YYREEE (reference sequence). The CDR3 nucleotides are TGTGCCAGCAGCCGAATCCAGGGGAAAGACTATGGCTACACCTTC. This sequence encodes CASSRIQGKDYGYTF.

V gene TRBV4-1 combines with J gene TRBJ2-1; 8 bases are shared with TRBD2. Germline lookup yields CDR1 MGHRA and CDR2 YSYEKL. V was pared by 4 bases and J by 3 bases, with 8 bases of the junction left unmatched. This CDR3 is 16 amino acids long. The CDR3, as DNA: TGCGCCAGCAGCCTTGAAAGCGGGAGCGGCTACAATGAGCAGTTCTTC. Its translation: CASSLESGSGYNEQFF.

V and J are TRBV11-2 and TRBJ1-3; tentative D call: TRBD1 (6 bases). Trimming took 2 bases from V and 4 from J, leaving 12 bases between them. The CDR3 is 15 residues long. Germline V gene sequence: CDR1 SGHAT, CDR2 FQNNGV. CDR3 residues: CASSLKGGWGNTIYF. In DNA, the CDR3 is TGTGCCAGCAGCTTAAAAGGGGGATGGGGAAACACCATATATTTT.

The genes are TRBV5-8 and TRBJ2-7, with TRBD2 matching 7 bases. This CDR3 is built from 16 residues. J gave up 1 base and V 0 bases, and 7 bases lay outside the gene matches. Germline CDR1 is SGHTS and CDR2 is YDEGEE. CDR3 nucleotides: TGTGCCAGCAGCTTGGAACTAGCGTACGGGTCCTACGAGCAGTACTTC. It specifies CASSLELAYGSYEQYF.

The V gene is TRBV6-5, the J gene TRBJ1-1; a possible D gene is TRBD1 (5 bases). Looked up from germline, CDR1 is MNHEY and CDR2 is SVGAGI. This CDR3 comprises 15 residues. Trimming took off 2 bases at V and 5 bases at J, with 15 bases between the two ends. As DNA, the CDR3 is TGTGCCAGCAGTTACGTGGAGGGGTTAGGAACTGAAGCTTTCTTT. Its translation is CASSYVEGLGTEAFF.

This chain joins TRBV30 and TRBJ1-1; D unresolved. The germline V gene has CDR1 GTSNPN and CDR2 SVGIG (reference sequence). The ends were cut back, 0 bases at V and 6 bases at J, with 8 bases in the middle. CDR3 size: 12 residues. The CDR3 reads CAWSVTGAEAFF. CDR3 nucleotide sequence: TGTGCCTGGAGTGTAACGGGCGCTGAAGCTTTCTTT.

The chain links TRBV27 to TRBJ1-2; D is perhaps TRBD1 (5 bases). The germline V gene encodes CDR1 MNHEY and CDR2 SMNVEV (reference sequence). There are 16 residues in the CDR3. The V end was cut by 4 bases, the J end by 8 bases, with 23 bases between. CDR3 region: CASSSFPGTGDEGYTF. In nucleotides, the CDR3 is TGTGCCAGCAGTTCCTTCCCGGGTACGGGGGATGAAGGCTACACCTTC.

The chain recombines TRBV6-1 with TRBJ1-4; unclear D gene. The CDR3 extends over 16 amino acids. Germline CDR1 MNHNS, CDR2 SASEGT. V was shortened by 4 bases and J by 2 bases, with 14 bases between the two germline ends. CDR3 in DNA: TGTGCCAGCAGTGCAAGACGGACCGCTACTAATGAAAAACTGTTTTTT. This gives the protein CASSARRTATNEKLFF.

With respect to this clone: An end of the junction does not agree with germline; a read error may underlie this. The chain joins TRBV6-5 to TRBJ2-2, with D tentatively TRBD2 (6 bases). Germline loops: CDR1 MNHEY, CDR2 SVGAGI. The CDR3 spans 14 residues. CDR3 coding DNA: TGTGCCACCAGTCGAGGGGAGGACACCGGGGAGCTGTTTTTT. This sequence encodes CATSRGEDTGELFF.

The chain links TRBV5-4 to TRBJ2-1; tentative D call: TRBD2 (5 bases). The V and J ends lost 2 bases and 6 bases respectively, with 15 bases between them. CDR1 is SGHNT, CDR2 YYREEE, per germline (reference sequence). The CDR3 is 15 residues long. CDR3 region: CASSFIREKGNEQFF. The CDR3 nucleotides are TGTGCCAGCAGCTTTATAAGGGAGAAGGGCAATGAGCAGTTCTTC.

Here the CDR3 reads CASSPDIWEGRETQYF. The CDR3 bases are TGTGCCAGCAGCCCTGACATCTGGGAGGGCCGGGAGACCCAGTACTTC. This chain links TRBV7-6 with TRBJ2-5, with 7 bases aligning to TRBD2. Germline V gene data show CDR1 as SGHVS and CDR2 as FNYEAQ. The J segment lost 5 bases and the V segment lost 5 bases, leaving 14 bases of the junction unmatched. The CDR3 is made up of 16 amino acids.

The chain recombines TRBV28 with TRBJ1-2, with D possibly matching TRBD1 (6 bases). CDR3 length equals 19 residues. CDR1 is MDHEN, CDR2 SYDVKM, per germline. V lost 5 bases and J 4 bases, leaving 29 bases between the germline ends. Written as DNA, the CDR3 is TGTGCCAGCAGTCCCCTAATGACGACAGGTCCCCAGGACGGCTATGGCTACACCTTC. Translated: CASSPLMTTGPQDGYGYTF.

This rearrangement joins TRBV5-1 to TRBJ2-1; D possibly corresponds to TRBD2 (6 bases). Germline V CDR1 and CDR2: SGHRS, YFSETQ. Trimming removed 0 bases from V and 0 bases from J, with 16 bases in between. This CDR3 has 18 amino acids. The CDR3 protein is CASSLEGTGVSSYNEQFF. In DNA, the CDR3 is TGCGCCAGCAGCTTGGAGGGGACGGGGGTGAGCTCCTACAATGAGCAGTTCTTC.

This chain links TRBV5-1 with TRBJ2-7; 9 bases line up with TRBD2. J gave up 5 bases and V 6 bases, and 21 bases lay outside the gene matches. Germline V gene data show CDR1 as SGHRS and CDR2 as YFSETQ. The CDR3 is made up of 18 amino acids. The CDR3 coding sequence is TGCGCCAGCACGCCAGTGGGTAGCGGGAGTAGTATCCGGAACGAGCAGTACTTC. Protein: CASTPVGSGSSIRNEQYF.

Only a few counts were recorded for this clone. This chain connects TRBV27 to TRBJ1-2; no reliable D call. Germline CDR1 is MNHEY and CDR2 is SMNVEV (reference sequence). Trimming cost V 5 bases and J 8 bases, with 12 bases left between them. The CDR3 sequence is 12 residues long. CDR3 nucleotide sequence: TGTGCCAGCAGTACCTCTGGGGAGGGCTACACCTTC. Its translation is CASSTSGEGYTF.